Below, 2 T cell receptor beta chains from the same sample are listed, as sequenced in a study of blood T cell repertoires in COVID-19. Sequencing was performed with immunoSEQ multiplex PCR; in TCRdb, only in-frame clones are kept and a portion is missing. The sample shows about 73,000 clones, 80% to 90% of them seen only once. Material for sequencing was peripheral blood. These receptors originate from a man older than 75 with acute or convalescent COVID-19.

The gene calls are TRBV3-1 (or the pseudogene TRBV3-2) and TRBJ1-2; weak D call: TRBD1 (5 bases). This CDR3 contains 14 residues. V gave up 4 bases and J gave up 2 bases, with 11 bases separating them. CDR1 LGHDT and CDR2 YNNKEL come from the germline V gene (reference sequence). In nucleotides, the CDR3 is TGTGCCAGCAGCCGAGCGGGGCTGAACTATGGCTACACCTTC. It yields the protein CASSRAGLNYGYTF.

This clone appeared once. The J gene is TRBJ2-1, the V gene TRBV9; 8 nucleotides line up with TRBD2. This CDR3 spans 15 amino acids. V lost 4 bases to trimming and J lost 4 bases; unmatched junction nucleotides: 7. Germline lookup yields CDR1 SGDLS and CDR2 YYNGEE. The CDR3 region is CASSLTSGGYNEQFF. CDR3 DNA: TGTGCCAGCAGCCTTACTAGCGGAGGTTACAATGAGCAGTTCTTC.